This TCR beta chain was sequenced in a study of blood T cell repertoires in COVID-19. A single count supports this clone. The CDR3 has 16 residues. Germline lookup yields CDR1 KGHSH and CDR2 LQKENI. This table comes from immunoSEQ multiplex PCR, and its TCRdb copy is limited to in-frame clones, with some not included. The sample lists a few hundred thousand clones, approximately 86% occurring once. Sequencing was done on a sample of peripheral blood. This clonotype was sampled from a woman in her 70s with active or convalescent COVID-19. The chain carries TRBV18 and TRBJ2-4; TRBD1 is a possible D gene (6 bases). The CDR3, as DNA: TGTGTCACTCCACCTACAAGGGGGACCGCCAAGGACATTCAGTACTTC. This codes for CVTPPTRGTAKDIQYF.